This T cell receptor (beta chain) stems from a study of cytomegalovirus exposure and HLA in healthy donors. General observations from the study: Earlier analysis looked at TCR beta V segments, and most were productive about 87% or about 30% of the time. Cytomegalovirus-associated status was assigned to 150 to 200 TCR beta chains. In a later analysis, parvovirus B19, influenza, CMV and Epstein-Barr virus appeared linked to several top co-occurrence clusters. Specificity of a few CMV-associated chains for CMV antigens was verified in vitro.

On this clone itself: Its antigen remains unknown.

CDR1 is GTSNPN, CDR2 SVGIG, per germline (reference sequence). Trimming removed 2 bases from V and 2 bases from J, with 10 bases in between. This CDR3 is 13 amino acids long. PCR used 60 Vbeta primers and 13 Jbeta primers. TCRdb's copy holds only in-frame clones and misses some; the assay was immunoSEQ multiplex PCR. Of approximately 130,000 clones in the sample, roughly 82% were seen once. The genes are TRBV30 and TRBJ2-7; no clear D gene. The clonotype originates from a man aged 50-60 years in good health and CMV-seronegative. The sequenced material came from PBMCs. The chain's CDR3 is CAWSMGLTYEQYF. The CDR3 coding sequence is TGTGCCTGGAGTATGGGCCTGACCTACGAGCAGTACTTC.